This entry is about one T cell receptor beta chain. Its specificity is unknown. With a J-beta primer mix and a sample-barcoded 5' primer, a second PCR ran roughly 6 to 11 cycles. Tags on each cDNA molecule came from a template-switch adaptor with 12 random nucleotides. One entry per CDR3 protein, called by TCRdb with MiXCR from the 5' RACE reads. Of 850,000 to 1,300,000 distinct CDR3 sequences listed, more than 35% are singletons. These data come from a study of blood T cells in healthy people across ages. Overall study: Template switching caught about one barcoded beta molecule for each two T cells. Study-wide results and limits: Older age went with lower TCR beta diversity per million T cells, in a roughly linear way.

CDR1 and CDR2 from the germline V gene are MNHEY and SMNVEV (reference sequence). Trimming stripped 2 bases from V and 4 bases from J, with 9 bases between. The length of the CDR3 is 15 residues. About 10 milliliters of peripheral blood were drawn from each donor into EDTA-treated tubes. V usage is TRBV27 and J usage is TRBJ1-6; D is unclear. The sequenced sample consisted of blood. The TCR originated in a woman in her sixties or seventies in good health. The CDR3, as DNA: TGTGCCAGCAGTTTAGATGGGGTATATAATTCACCCCTCCACTTT. This codes for CASSLDGVYNSPLHF.